A single sample gave rise to the 23 T cell receptor beta chains below, sequenced in a study of blood T cell repertoires in COVID-19. Some clones are missing from TCRdb's copy, which holds only in-frame ones; the method was immunoSEQ multiplex PCR. The profile shows some 200,000 clones, about 83% of them singletons. Sample: peripheral blood. The receptors come from a woman in her sixties or seventies with COVID-19, enrolled during active disease.

This chain connects TRBV11-2 to TRBJ1-4; D not certain. The V gene's germline CDR1 is SGHAT and CDR2 FQNNGV. V dropped 0 bases and J dropped 8 bases, with 10 bases sitting between them. The CDR3 runs 14 residues. The CDR3: CASSLEGWEEKLFF. The CDR3 DNA reads TGTGCCAGCAGCTTAGAGGGTTGGGAGGAAAAACTGTTTTTT.

This sequence joins TRBV9 and TRBJ1-5, with 7 bases fitting TRBD1. CDR3 length: 14 amino acids. CDR1 and CDR2 (germline): SGDLS, YYNGEE. V dropped 4 bases and J dropped 2; count of bases not matched to a gene: 3. The CDR3 here is CASSPGQRNQPQHF. CDR3 DNA sequence: TGTGCCAGCAGCCCGGGACAGCGCAATCAGCCCCAGCATTTT.

This clone came up a few times. The chain combines TRBV28 with TRBJ1-1; D call uncertain. The CDR3 runs 15 residues. The V gene's germline CDR1 is MDHEN and CDR2 SYDVKM. V was shortened by 4 bases and J by 1 base, with 13 bases between the two germline ends. Written as DNA, the CDR3 is TGTGCCAGCAGTTCAGCTGGGCTGTCGAACACTGAAGCTTTCTTT. Encoded protein: CASSSAGLSNTEAFF.

This chain connects TRBV30 to TRBJ2-3; TRBD1 might be the D (6 bases). This CDR3 has 13 residues. Trimming removed 4 bases from V and 2 bases from J, with 10 bases in between. CDR1 GTSNPN and CDR2 SVGIG come from the germline V gene (reference sequence). CDR3: CAWTTGSTDTQYF. The CDR3 nucleotides read TGTGCCTGGACAACAGGGTCCACAGATACGCAGTATTTT.

This chain uses TRBV13 with TRBJ2-7; TRBD2 aligns across 10 bases. CDR3 length: 15 amino acids. Germline CDR1 PRHDT, CDR2 FYEKMQ (reference sequence). The ends lost 5 bases at V and 0 bases at J; junction bases unmatched: 4. CDR3 in DNA: TGTGCCAGCAGCCCTAGCGGGAGCCTCTCCTACGAGCAGTACTTC. It yields the protein CASSPSGSLSYEQYF.

This chain joins TRBV11-2 and TRBJ2-2, with D possibly TRBD2 on 7 matching bases. The germline CDR1 and CDR2 sequences are SGHAT and FQNNGV. The CDR3 loop spans 13 amino acids. V shed 7 bases and J shed 5 bases, with 11 bases lying between them. The CDR3 loop reads CASKRGGTGELFF. The CDR3 DNA sequence: TGTGCCAGCAAAAGGGGGGGGACCGGGGAGCTGTTTTTT.

V gene TRBV10-3 combines with J gene TRBJ1-6; TRBD1 aligns across 9 bases. Trimming cost V 9 bases and J 8 bases; bases outside gene matches: 17. From germline, CDR1 is ENHRY and CDR2 SYGVKD. The CDR3 runs to 17 residues. As DNA, the CDR3 is TGTGCCATTTCGGACAGGGGAGGGCAAATAAAATATTCACCCCTCCACTTT. Translated, it gives CAISDRGGQIKYSPLHF.

The chain couples TRBV3-1 (or the pseudogene TRBV3-2) to TRBJ1-6, with 7 positions matching TRBD1. V shed 1 base and J 8 bases; nucleotides not matched to a gene: 11. Germline V lookup: CDR1 LGHDT, CDR2 YNNKEL (reference sequence). CDR3 size: 17 residues. The CDR3 nucleotides are TGTGCCAGCAGCCAAGGCGACAGGGTCTGGGTTGATTCACCCCTCCACTTT. Translating gives CASSQGDRVWVDSPLHF.

The chain joins TRBV6-2 or TRBV6-3 to TRBJ2-7; TRBD2 is a possible D gene (6 bases). Trimming took off 1 base at V and 3 bases at J, with 10 bases between the two ends. Germline V gene lookup returns CDR1 MNHEY and CDR2 SVGEGT. This CDR3 is 14 amino acids long. In DNA form, the CDR3 reads TGTGCCAGCAGTTACTACGGGAGAGGCTACGAGCAGTACTTC. Translated, it gives CASSYYGRGYEQYF.

The chain is built from TRBV6-1 and TRBJ1-1; TRBD1 matches at 9 bases. This CDR3 has 17 amino acids. With V trimmed by 2 bases and J by 5 bases, 12 bases remained unmatched. The germline gives CDR1 MNHNS, CDR2 SASEGT. CDR3 region: CASSEYSGQGILTEAFF. The DNA of the CDR3 is TGTGCCAGCAGTGAATATTCCGGACAGGGGATTCTGACTGAAGCTTTCTTT.

The J gene is TRBJ2-1, the V gene TRBV10-3; 10 bases agree with TRBD2. The CDR3 runs to 16 residues. Germline assignment: CDR1 ENHRY and CDR2 SYGVKD. V dropped 2 bases and J dropped 3; count of bases not matched to a gene: 4. CDR3 sequence reads: CAISEIAGGSYNEQFF. CDR3 coding DNA: TGTGCCATCAGTGAGATAGCGGGAGGAAGCTACAATGAGCAGTTCTTC.

This chain connects TRBV5-5 to TRBJ1-6, with D possibly matching TRBD1 (5 bases). V was clipped by 0 bases and J by 10 bases, with 17 bases between them. CDR1 SGHKS and CDR2 YYEKEE come from the germline V gene (reference sequence). This CDR3 is 16 amino acids long. CDR3 bases: TGTGCCAGCAGCTTGGAGGGGCGGGGATTGGGATCACCCCTCCACTTT. Protein sequence: CASSLEGRGLGSPLHF.

This sequence joins TRBV6-5 and TRBJ2-3; TRBD1 matches 9 bases. CDR1 and CDR2 (germline): MNHEY, SVGAGI. With V trimmed by 6 bases and J by 6 bases, 1 base remained unmatched. CDR3 length: 12 amino acids. CDR3 DNA: TGTGCCAGCAGACAGGGGGCTGATACGCAGTATTTT. It specifies CASRQGADTQYF.

This chain connects TRBV5-8 to TRBJ2-7; 7 bases line up with TRBD1. This CDR3 is 19 amino acids long. The germline V gene encodes CDR1 SGHTS and CDR2 YDEGEE. V dropped 0 bases and J dropped 7; count of bases not matched to a gene: 22. The chain's CDR3 is CASSLGVLMWNRGALEQYF. The CDR3 DNA reads TGTGCCAGCAGCTTGGGTGTTCTTATGTGGAACAGGGGAGCTCTGGAGCAGTACTTC.

The chain joins TRBV2 to TRBJ1-1, with D possibly matching TRBD1 (6 bases). Germline loops: CDR1 SNHLY, CDR2 FYNNEI. This CDR3 is built from 15 residues. Trimming removed 2 bases from V and 1 base from J, with 11 bases in between. CDR3 nucleotides: TGTGCCAGCAGTGAAAAGGACAGTCAGAACACTGAAGCTTTCTTT. It is translated as CASSEKDSQNTEAFF.

This chain uses TRBV28 with TRBJ2-7; the D is unclear. With 4 bases removed from V and 1 base from J, the gap between germline ends came to 5 bases. This CDR3 spans 12 amino acids. Germline V gene lookup returns CDR1 MDHEN and CDR2 SYDVKM. The CDR3 nucleotides read TGTGCCAGCAGTTGGCGGTCCTACGAGCAGTACTTC. As protein: CASSWRSYEQYF.

This clone was recorded once. This rearrangement joins TRBV7-9 to TRBJ2-7; possible D gene TRBD2, 5 bases. Germline lookup yields CDR1 SEHNR and CDR2 FQNEAQ (reference sequence). The CDR3 spans 13 residues. Trimming took 4 bases from V and 2 from J, leaving 9 bases between them. CDR3 nucleotides: TGTGCCAGCAGCTCTTGGGGAGCCTACGAGCAGTACTTC. Translation gives CASSSWGAYEQYF. The complete variable domain, with remaining parts taken from reference TRBV7-9 and TRBJ2-7, reads DTGVSQNPRHKITKRGQNVTFRCDPISEHNRLYWYRQTLGQGPEFLTYFQNEAQLEKSRLLSDRFSAERPKGSFSTLEIQRTEQGDSAMYLCASSSWGAYEQYFGPGTRLTVT.

V gene TRBV2 combines with J gene TRBJ2-7; the match to TRBD2 covers 8 bases. V shed 2 bases, J shed 3 bases, and the junction held 3 bases outside the gene matches. CDR1 and CDR2 (germline): SNHLY, FYNNEI. The CDR3 is made up of 14 amino acids. Written as DNA, the CDR3 is TGTGCCAGCAGTGAACGGGGGGGAAGCTACGAGCAGTACTTC. The encoded protein is CASSERGGSYEQYF.

This clone appeared once. This chain links TRBV9 with TRBJ2-3, with TRBD2 matching over 9 bases. Trimming took 4 bases from V and 1 from J; bases not matched to a gene: 1. Germline V gives CDR1 SGDLS, CDR2 YYNGEE. The CDR3 is made up of 14 amino acids. CDR3 in DNA: TGTGCCAGCAGCTTAGCGGGAGGCACAGATACGCAGTATTTT. This encodes CASSLAGGTDTQYF.

The sample holds a few counts of this clone. V usage is TRBV11-2 and J usage is TRBJ1-1, with D possibly matching TRBD1 (6 bases). The CDR3 has 16 residues. Trimming took off 0 bases at V and 4 bases at J, with 15 bases between the two ends. CDR1 and CDR2 from the germline V gene are SGHAT and FQNNGV. CDR3 in DNA: TGTGCCAGCAGCTTAGATTCGGGACGAGGGGGCACTGAAGCTTTCTTT. Protein sequence: CASSLDSGRGGTEAFF.

The chain has TRBV7-3 and TRBJ1-5; D possibly corresponds to TRBD1 (5 bases). V dropped 1 base and J dropped 3 bases, with 10 bases sitting between them. This CDR3 is built from 15 residues. Germline lookup yields CDR1 SGHTA and CDR2 FQGTGA. CDR3 in amino acids: CASSLNQGHNQPQHF. CDR3 in DNA: TGTGCCAGCAGCTTAAATCAGGGTCACAATCAGCCCCAGCATTTT. The whole variable domain, filled in from reference TRBV7-3 and TRBJ1-5, reads GAGVSQTPSNKVTEKGKYVELRCDPISGHTALYWYRQSLGQGPEFLIYFQGTGAADDSGLPNDRFFAVRPEGSVSTLKIQRTERGDSAVYLCASSLNQGHNQPQHFGDGTRLSIL.

V usage is TRBV7-3 and J usage is TRBJ2-3, with D perhaps matching TRBD2 (5 bases). Germline V CDR1 and CDR2: SGHTA, FQGTGA. Trimming removed 2 bases from V and 4 bases from J, with 13 bases in between. The CDR3 is 15 amino acids. As DNA, the CDR3 is TGTGCCAGCAGCTTATCTTCGGGAAGGGCAGATACGCAGTATTTT. It specifies CASSLSSGRADTQYF.

J is TRBJ2-1 and V is TRBV3-1 (or the pseudogene TRBV3-2), with D maybe TRBD1 (5 bases). Germline-derived CDR1 and CDR2 are LGHDT and YNNKEL (reference sequence). Between the trimmed V and J ends, which lost 5 bases and 12 bases, there was a span of 26 bases. CDR3 length equals 16 residues. The CDR3 spells CASSSLTPDRDRVQFF. CDR3 bases: TGTGCCAGCAGCTCTCTAACTCCTGACAGAGATCGAGTGCAGTTCTTC.